The 23 T cell receptor beta chains reported below all come from one sample, sequenced in a study of blood T cell repertoires in COVID-19. The table came from immunoSEQ multiplex PCR; TCRdb's copy has only in-frame clones and leaves some out. The sample consists of 250,000 to 350,000 clones, 91% of them appearing once. The sequenced material came from peripheral blood. These receptors were taken from a woman in her twenties or thirties with COVID-19, enrolled during active disease.

The chain uses TRBV5-1 and TRBJ1-5; D is ambiguous. This CDR3 comprises 14 residues. V was clipped by 8 bases and J by 4 bases, with 16 bases between them. Germline CDR1 reads SGHRS; CDR2 reads YFSETQ. The CDR3 sequence is CASTDPRVNQPQHF. The CDR3 DNA reads as TGCGCCAGTACGGACCCGAGGGTAAATCAGCCCCAGCATTTT.

The gene calls are TRBV19 and TRBJ1-2, with D perhaps TRBD1 (6 bases). The CDR3 is 14 amino acids. V was pared by 5 bases and J by 0 bases, with 10 bases between. The germline gives CDR1 LNHDA, CDR2 SQIVND (reference sequence). The CDR3 coding sequence is TGTGCCAGTAGTGCCACAGGGCCTAACTATGGCTACACCTTC. This codes for CASSATGPNYGYTF. Complete variable domain (other parts from reference TRBV19 and TRBJ1-2): DGGITQSPKYLFRKEGQNVTLSCEQNLNHDAMYWYRQDPGQGLRLIYYSQIVNDFQKGDIAEGYSVSREKKESFPLTVTSAQKNPTAFYLCASSATGPNYGYTFGSGTRLTVV.

This chain connects TRBV3-1 (or the pseudogene TRBV3-2) to TRBJ2-2; 7 bases fit TRBD2. Germline V gene data show CDR1 as LGHDT and CDR2 as YNNKEL (reference sequence). V gave up 0 bases and J gave up 5 bases; unmatched junction bases: 9. The CDR3 consists of 17 residues. The CDR3 reads CASSQEPLAERTGELFF. CDR3 DNA sequence: TGTGCCAGCAGCCAAGAGCCCCTAGCGGAGAGGACCGGGGAGCTGTTTTTT.

This chain joins TRBV12-5 and TRBJ1-1, with 7 bases aligning to TRBD1. There are 17 residues in the CDR3. CDR1 and CDR2 (germline): LGHNT, FRNRAP. The J segment lost 5 bases and the V segment lost 1 base, leaving 13 bases of the junction unmatched. The CDR3 nucleotides are TGTGCTAGTGGTTTGGCACCCAAAGACAGGGTTGGGACTGAAGCTTTCTTT. Amino acids: CASGLAPKDRVGTEAFF.

The gene calls are TRBV3-1 (or the pseudogene TRBV3-2) and TRBJ1-2, with 8 nucleotides matching TRBD1. CDR3 length equals 16 residues. The V segment lost 0 bases and the J segment 4 bases; nucleotides outside the gene matches: 7. CDR1 is LGHDT and CDR2 is YNNKEL in the germline V gene (reference sequence). The CDR3 spells CASSQDQGAGSYGYTF. CDR3 coding DNA: TGTGCCAGCAGCCAAGATCAGGGGGCGGGAAGCTATGGCTACACCTTC.

The rearrangement joins TRBV11-1 to TRBJ2-2, with a possible D match to TRBD2 (5 bases). Trimming stripped 2 bases from V and 5 bases from J, with 12 bases between. CDR1 is SGHAT, CDR2 FQDESV, per germline (reference sequence). This CDR3 has 15 amino acids. CDR3 protein: CASSLMELATGELFF. CDR3 in DNA: TGTGCCAGCAGCTTAATGGAGCTAGCAACCGGGGAGCTGTTTTTT.

The V and J genes are TRBV28 and TRBJ1-5; 7 positions match TRBD1. V gave up 6 bases and J gave up 4 bases; unmatched junction bases: 9. Germline V gene sequence: CDR1 MDHEN, CDR2 SYDVKM. The CDR3 extends over 15 amino acids. CDR3 region: CASSQRAGGNQPQHF. The CDR3 DNA is TGTGCCAGCAGCCAGAGGGCAGGGGGTAATCAGCCCCAGCATTTT.

V is TRBV5-4 and J is TRBJ2-5, with 9 bases fitting TRBD1. The CDR3 spans 14 residues. Germline V lookup: CDR1 SGHNT, CDR2 YYREEE (reference sequence). The junction had 5 bases not matched to a gene; V was cut back by 6 bases and J by 2 bases. The CDR3 nucleotides are TGTGCCAGCACCCTGACAGGGGGGCAAGAGACCCAGTACTTC. Translation: CASTLTGGQETQYF.

This chain links TRBV3-1 (or the pseudogene TRBV3-2) with TRBJ2-1, with 8 bases identical to TRBD2. V lost 1 base and J lost 8; bases outside the gene matches: 13. The germline V gene encodes CDR1 LGHDT and CDR2 YNNKEL (reference sequence). The CDR3 sequence is 17 residues long. The CDR3 loop is CASSQARGLEAVHEQFF. The DNA for the CDR3 is TGTGCCAGCAGCCAAGCCAGGGGACTAGAGGCAGTCCATGAGCAGTTCTTC.

J is TRBJ2-1 and V is TRBV10-3, with 8 positions matching TRBD1. Losses at the gene ends were 6 bases for V and 8 bases for J; bases not matched to a gene: 9. Germline CDR1 reads ENHRY; CDR2 reads SYGVKD. The CDR3 loop spans 14 amino acids. CDR3 in DNA: TGTGCCATCAGGAGCGGGCAGGGGGCGGATGAGCAGTTCTTC. Its protein is CAIRSGQGADEQFF.

V and J are TRBV10-2 and TRBJ2-3, with a tentative D call TRBD2 (5 bases). In germline, CDR1 is WSHSY, CDR2 SAAADI. Trimming shortened V by 4 bases and J by 3 bases, and 11 bases separated the two germline ends. The CDR3 spans 14 residues. The DNA for the CDR3 is TGCGCCAGCAGTGGAGGGATCTGGACAGATACGCAGTATTTT. Protein sequence: CASSGGIWTDTQYF.

This chain connects TRBV2 to TRBJ1-4; no firm D call. The CDR3 contains 13 residues. V lost 2 bases and J lost 5, with 6 bases in between. From germline, CDR1 is SNHLY and CDR2 FYNNEI. The CDR3, as DNA: TGTGCCAGCAGTGAATACCGGAATGAAAAACTGTTTTTT. Translating gives CASSEYRNEKLFF.

This chain joins TRBV3-1 (or the pseudogene TRBV3-2) and TRBJ1-6; D not certain. Germline V gene sequence: CDR1 LGHDT, CDR2 YNNKEL (reference sequence). The V end lost 1 base, the J end lost 9 bases, and 16 bases lay between the germline ends. The CDR3 has 16 amino acids. The CDR3 sequence: CASSQGAAVLLSPLHF. The CDR3 DNA is TGTGCCAGCAGCCAAGGTGCGGCAGTCCTCCTTTCACCCCTCCACTTT.

CDR3 residues: CAWTNRVNEQYF. The CDR3 coding sequence is TGTGCCTGGACTAACAGGGTCAACGAGCAGTACTTC. V gene TRBV30 combines with J gene TRBJ2-7, with D possibly being TRBD1 (6 bases). V gave up 4 bases and J gave up 5 bases, with 12 bases separating them. The CDR3 covers 12 residues. Germline CDR1 is GTSNPN and CDR2 is SVGIG (reference sequence).

The genes are TRBV11-2 and TRBJ2-1; the D gene is possibly TRBD2 (5 bases). The CDR3 is made up of 14 amino acids. CDR1 SGHAT and CDR2 FQNNGV come from the germline V gene. Between the trimmed V and J ends, which lost 7 bases and 4 bases, there was a span of 14 bases. CDR3 DNA: TGTGCCAGCACCATCTCTAGCAATTACAATGAGCAGTTCTTC. Translating it yields CASTISSNYNEQFF.

The rearrangement uses TRBV5-1 and TRBJ1-6; 9 nucleotides line up with TRBD1. The germline gives CDR1 SGHRS, CDR2 YFSETQ. Germline trimming cut 4 bases from V and 5 bases from J; bases unmatched to any gene: 4. The CDR3 runs to 15 residues. CDR3 loop: CASSGWTGDNSPLHF. CDR3 sequence (DNA): TGCGCCAGCAGCGGCTGGACAGGGGATAATTCACCCCTCCACTTT.

The gene calls are TRBV7-8 and TRBJ2-7, with 8 bases fitting TRBD2. CDR1 SGHVS and CDR2 FQNEAQ come from the germline V gene. V was pared by 5 bases and J by 2 bases, with 5 bases of the junction left unmatched. The CDR3 totals 14 residues. CDR3 DNA sequence: TGTGCCAGCAGCCTTACTAGCGGTACCTACGAGCAGTACTTC. Its protein is CASSLTSGTYEQYF.

The genes are TRBV5-4 and TRBJ2-3, with D possibly being TRBD2 (5 bases). Germline V gives CDR1 SGHNT, CDR2 YYREEE (reference sequence). This CDR3 is built from 14 residues. The V end lost 0 bases, the J end lost 4 bases, and 9 bases lay between the germline ends. The CDR3 loop is CASSLATTPDTQYF. Here the CDR3 DNA reads TGTGCCAGCAGCTTGGCGACTACCCCAGATACGCAGTATTTT.

This clone showed up just once. The chain recombines TRBV19 with TRBJ1-4, with D possibly TRBD1 on 6 matching bases. Trimming removed 6 bases from V and 0 bases from J, with 8 bases in between. The CDR3 totals 14 residues. Germline CDR1 is LNHDA and CDR2 is SQIVND (reference sequence). The CDR3 coding sequence is TGTGCCAGTAGCAAGGGGGCAACTAATGAAAAACTGTTTTTT. This translates into CASSKGATNEKLFF.

J is TRBJ1-1 and V is TRBV5-8; TRBD1 might be the D (5 bases). The CDR3 contains 12 residues. V lost 4 bases, J lost 7 bases, and 11 bases lay in between. Germline CDR1 is SGHTS and CDR2 is YDEGEE. CDR3 in amino acids: CASSHRRGEAFF. The CDR3 DNA is TGTGCCAGCAGCCACCGAAGGGGTGAAGCTTTCTTT.

The chain carries TRBV7-6 and TRBJ2-7; TRBD1 aligns across 9 bases. From germline, CDR1 is SGHVS and CDR2 FNYEAQ. The CDR3 consists of 15 residues. V shed 5 bases, J shed 2 bases, and the junction held 7 bases outside the gene matches. CDR3 in DNA: TGTGCCAGCAGCCTGGGACAGGGTATAACCTACGAGCAGTACTTC. Its translation is CASSLGQGITYEQYF.

The genes are TRBV19 and TRBJ1-1, with TRBD1 identical over 9 bases. The CDR3 is 12 amino acids. Trimming removed 4 bases from V and 8 bases from J; junction bases left unmatched: 2. Per the germline V gene, CDR1 is LNHDA and CDR2 is SQIVND (reference sequence). The CDR3 DNA is TGTGCCAGTAGTAAACAGGGGGCAGAAGCTTTCTTT. Translated, it gives CASSKQGAEAFF.

The CDR3 DNA follows: TGTGCCAGCAGGCCAGGGACCGGGAGGACAAACTACGAGCAGTACTTC. Encoded protein: CASRPGTGRTNYEQYF. The V and J genes are TRBV28 and TRBJ2-7, with 7 bases fitting TRBD2. The CDR3 runs 16 residues. Germline V gene data show CDR1 as MDHEN and CDR2 as SYDVKM. The trim removed 6 bases at V and 3 bases at J, leaving 14 bases unmatched.